The rows below give T cell receptor beta chains drawn from one sample of a study of post-analysis software for immune sequencing data. TCRdb re-called the PCR reads through MiXCR, storing one row per CDR3 protein. The table includes 740,000 or so distinct CDR3 sequences, approximately 50% detected once. Sequenced material: blood. These receptor sequences come from a girl between 5 and 17 years old with multiple sclerosis. Each CDR3 is given with its conserved first and last residue. The order of the fields is V gene, J gene, CDR3 length, CDR3 protein.

v_call: TRBV3-1; j_call: TRBJ2-5; cdr3_length: 17; cdr3_aa: CASSQGLAGALVETQYF
v_call: TRBV7-2; j_call: TRBJ2-7; cdr3_length: 16; cdr3_aa: CASSSSGRPSSYEQYF
v_call: TRBV6-6; j_call: TRBJ1-5; cdr3_length: 14; cdr3_aa: CASSYGVLNQPQHF
v_call: TRBV27; j_call: TRBJ2-7; cdr3_length: 18; cdr3_aa: CASSLSKTRADLPYEQYF
v_call: TRBV27; j_call: TRBJ2-5; cdr3_length: 16; cdr3_aa: CASSSGLAGAAETQYF
v_call: TRBV10-3; j_call: TRBJ1-1; cdr3_length: 14; cdr3_aa: CAITTGTKNTEAFF
v_call: TRBV10-3; j_call: TRBJ2-3; cdr3_length: 15; cdr3_aa: CAISRDRGQADTQYF
v_call: TRBV6-6; j_call: TRBJ2-3; cdr3_length: 15; cdr3_aa: CASSYVGGSTDTQYF
v_call: TRBV20-1; j_call: TRBJ2-1; cdr3_length: 14; cdr3_aa: CSASRASGSVEQFF
v_call: TRBV6-6; j_call: TRBJ2-7; cdr3_length: 15; cdr3_aa: CASSYLGLGRYEQYF
v_call: TRBV7-2; j_call: TRBJ2-3; cdr3_length: 13; cdr3_aa: CASSFTVTDTQYF
v_call: TRBV10-3; j_call: TRBJ2-1; cdr3_length: 16; cdr3_aa: CAISESEGRHSAEQFF
v_call: TRBV7-3; j_call: TRBJ1-2; cdr3_length: 14; cdr3_aa: CASSPSSGCGGYTF
v_call: TRBV7-9; j_call: TRBJ2-5; cdr3_length: 14; cdr3_aa: CASSPPGKDETQYF